This T cell receptor beta chain was identified in a study of blood T cell repertoires in COVID-19. Per the authors' pipeline: Estimated nucleated cell counts came from reference gene primer amplification. TCRdb keeps only in-frame clones here, not all; method: immunoSEQ multiplex PCR. Clonal size and the V and J genes are those of that table, whereas D and trimming came from the DNA. In the table there are under 200,000 clones, around four fifths of which are singletons. The CDR3 runs to 15 residues. Trimming at V came to 2 bases and at J to 5 bases, leaving 2 bases not matched to a gene. From germline, CDR1 is ENHRY and CDR2 SYGVKD. Resolution of symptoms, clearance, or two negative PCRs was present in recovered Cohort 3 donors.

The chain has TRBV10-3 and TRBJ2-2, with 10 bases matching TRBD2. Sequenced input: PBMCs or T cells enriched from blood (not recorded which). This receptor was identified in a woman aged 50 to 60 who had recovered from COVID-19. CDR3 in amino acids: CAISEASGSTGELFF. The CDR3 region has the DNA TGTGCCATCAGTGAGGCTAGCGGGAGTACCGGGGAGCTGTTTTTT.